The clone carrying this T cell receptor (beta chain) was found many times. This specimen belongs to a study of T cell repertoires in cytomegalovirus infection. Using its own MiXCR run on the reads, TCRdb lists one record per CDR3 protein. The sample includes under 300,000 distinct CDR3 sequences, roughly an eighth of them seen just once. This CDR3 region has 17 residues. Germline V gene sequence: CDR1 SGHVS, CDR2 FQNEAQ. The ends lost 2 bases at V and 1 base at J; junction bases unmatched: 6. The origin of this receptor is a human donor in good health (CMV status not recorded). Some clones in this sample may be carry-over from other donors' samples. The V call is TRBV7-8, the J call TRBJ1-1; 11 bases are shared with TRBD1. Material for sequencing was PBMCs. CDR3 loop: CASSLRDRGLQNTEAFF. CDR3 nucleotides: TGTGCCAGCAGCTTAAGGGACAGGGGGTTGCAGAACACTGAAGCTTTCTTT.